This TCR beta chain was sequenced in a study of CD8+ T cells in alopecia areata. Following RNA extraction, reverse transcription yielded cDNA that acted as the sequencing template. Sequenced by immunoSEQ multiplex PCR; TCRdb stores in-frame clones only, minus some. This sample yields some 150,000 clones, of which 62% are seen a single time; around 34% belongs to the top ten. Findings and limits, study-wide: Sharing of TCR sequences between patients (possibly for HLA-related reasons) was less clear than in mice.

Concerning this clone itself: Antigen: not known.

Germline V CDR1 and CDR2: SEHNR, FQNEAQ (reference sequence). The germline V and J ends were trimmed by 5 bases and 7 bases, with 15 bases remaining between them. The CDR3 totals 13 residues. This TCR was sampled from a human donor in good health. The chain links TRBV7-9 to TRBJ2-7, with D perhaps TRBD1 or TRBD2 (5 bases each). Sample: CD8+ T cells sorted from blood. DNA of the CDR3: TGTGCCAGCAGCATACCGGGGCCAAATGAGCAGTACTTC. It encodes CASSIPGPNEQYF.